The 9 T cell receptor beta chains given below trace back to one sample, sequenced in a study of regulatory T cells in long-lasting Graves disease (dated by TCRdb to about 2021). The time point label corresponds to: newly diagnosed GD, antithyroid drugs for less than 3 months. For both TCR sequencing and RNA sequencing, RNA was extracted from PBMCs in TRIzol. The library came from multiplex PCR. The sequencer was an Illumina HiSeq 4000. To build TCR beta libraries, CDR3 regions were amplified by Arm-PCR using iRepertoire HTBI primers. TCRdb itself trimmed the public reads at Q25 with fastp, ran MiXCR and retained productive beta chains. Rows with one shared CDR3 protein collapse into an entry with the most common genes and DNA. Across this sample there are 250,000 or so distinct CDR3 sequences, with roughly 21% seen only once. The biggest ten clones account for more than 11% of the sample. The source material was peripheral blood mononuclear cells (PBMCs), sampled at new diagnosis, from a patient treated with antithyroid drugs. The receptor set was obtained from a female donor with Graves disease.

As DNA, the CDR3 is TGTGCCTGGAGCCGGGACGCATATGGCTACACCTTC. Its protein product is CAWSRDAYGYTF. The chain employs TRBV30 and TRBJ1-2; the D gene is possibly TRBD1 (5 bases). Germline values: CDR1 GTSNPN, CDR2 SVGIG (reference sequence). Trimming left V 3 bases short and J 5 bases short, with 10 bases between. The length of the CDR3 is 12 residues.

This chain joins TRBV5-4 and TRBJ2-2; a weak D match, TRBD1 (6 bases). The germline CDR1 and CDR2 sequences are SGHNT and YYREEE (reference sequence). CDR3 length: 16 amino acids. Trimming stripped 3 bases from V and 4 bases from J, with 16 bases between. The CDR3 here is CASSYTTGWSTGELFF. The CDR3 region has the DNA TGTGCCAGCAGCTATACGACAGGTTGGAGCACCGGGGAGCTGTTTTTT.

This clonotype has ten or more counts. This sequence joins TRBV9 and TRBJ2-1; D call uncertain. V was trimmed by 2 bases and J by 8 bases, leaving 11 bases between them. There are 13 residues in the CDR3. CDR1 SGDLS and CDR2 YYNGEE come from the germline V gene. This CDR3 is CASSVLTDDEQFF. Here the CDR3 DNA reads TGTGCCAGCAGCGTCCTGACGGACGATGAGCAGTTCTTC.

This clonotype was observed a handful of times. This chain connects TRBV20-1 to TRBJ2-1; 13 bases align to TRBD2. From germline, CDR1 is DFQATT and CDR2 SNEGSKA (reference sequence). The CDR3 runs to 16 residues. Germline trimming cut 0 bases from V and 8 bases from J; bases unmatched to any gene: 7. CDR3 sequence reads: CSARDARTSGGHEQFF. CDR3 nucleotide sequence: TGCAGTGCTAGAGATGCCCGGACTAGCGGGGGCCATGAGCAGTTCTTC.

The table lists this clonotype with many counts. Here the CDR3 DNA reads TGTGCCAGCAGCTTGACTAGCGGGACGCACATTCAGTACTTC. This codes for CASSLTSGTHIQYF. This chain links TRBV11-3 with TRBJ2-4; 11 bases line up with TRBD2. The CDR3 spans 14 residues. With V trimmed by 3 bases and J by 8 bases, 3 bases remained unmatched. Germline CDR1 is SGHNT and CDR2 is YENEEA.

The V call is TRBV6-1, the J call TRBJ2-7, with 12 bases fitting TRBD2. The V and J ends lost 4 bases and 6 bases, in that order; junction bases with no gene match: 10. This CDR3 region has 16 residues. Germline CDR1 MNHNS, CDR2 SASEGT. The CDR3 nucleotides read TGTGCCAGCAGTGGGGGGCTAGCGGGAGGGGTTGTCGAGCAGTACTTC. It translates to CASSGGLAGGVVEQYF.

The gene calls are TRBV5-1 and TRBJ1-6; D remains ambiguous. Germline assignment: CDR1 SGHRS and CDR2 YFSETQ. This CDR3 region has 17 residues. Trimming took off 0 bases at V and 6 bases at J, with 16 bases between the two ends. In DNA, the CDR3 is TGCGCCAGCAGCTTGGAACCCTGGAGAGACCCTAATTCACCCCTCCACTTT. Protein: CASSLEPWRDPNSPLHF.

The rearrangement links TRBV7-2 to TRBJ2-2; D assignment may be TRBD1 or TRBD2 (6 bases each). Trimming removed 0 bases from V and 7 bases from J, with 12 bases in between. CDR3 length: 15 amino acids. In germline, CDR1 is SGHTA, CDR2 FQGNSA. CDR3 DNA: TGTGCCAGCAGCTTAGCGGGGGGCGCGGGCGGGGAGCTGTTTTTT. This codes for CASSLAGGAGGELFF.

Ten or more counts support this clonotype. The chain employs TRBV6-2 or TRBV6-3 and TRBJ2-1, with 10 bases fitting TRBD2. Germline assignment: CDR1 MNHEY and CDR2 SVGEGT. This CDR3 region has 14 residues. The V segment lost 7 bases and the J segment 4 bases; nucleotides outside the gene matches: 4. DNA of the CDR3: TGTGCCAGCACCAGTAGCGGGAGGTACAATGAGCAGTTCTTC. Protein sequence: CASTSSGRYNEQFF.